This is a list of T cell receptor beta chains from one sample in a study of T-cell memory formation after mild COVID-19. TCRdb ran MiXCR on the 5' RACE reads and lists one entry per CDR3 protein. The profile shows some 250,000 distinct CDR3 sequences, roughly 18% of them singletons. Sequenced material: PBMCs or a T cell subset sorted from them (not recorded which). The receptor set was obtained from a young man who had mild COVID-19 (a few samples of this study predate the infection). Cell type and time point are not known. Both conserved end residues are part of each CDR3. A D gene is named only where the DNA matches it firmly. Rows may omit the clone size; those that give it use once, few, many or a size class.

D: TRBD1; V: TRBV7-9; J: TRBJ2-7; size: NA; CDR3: CASSPGGHFYEQYF; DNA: TGTGCCAGCAGCCCAGGGGGACACTTCTACGAGCAGTACTTC
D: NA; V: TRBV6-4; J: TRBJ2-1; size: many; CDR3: CASSSAGEGDEQFF; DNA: TGTGCCAGCAGCTCGGCGGGGGAGGGGGATGAGCAGTTCTTC
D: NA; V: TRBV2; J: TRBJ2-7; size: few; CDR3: CASLGGLYEQYF; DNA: TGTGCCAGCCTCGGCGGCCTCTACGAGCAGTACTTC
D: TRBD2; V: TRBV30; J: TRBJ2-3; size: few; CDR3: CAWGGLVAGGNTDTQYF; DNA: TGTGCCTGGGGAGGTCTAGTAGCGGGGGGGAACACAGATACGCAGTATTTT
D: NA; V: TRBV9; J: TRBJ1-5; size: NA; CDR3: CASSAPGWDQPQHF; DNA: TGTGCCAGCAGCGCCCCGGGTTGGGATCAGCCCCAGCATTTT
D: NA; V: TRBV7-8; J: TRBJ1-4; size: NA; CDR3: CASSLEIDPVKLFF; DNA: TGTGCCAGCAGCTTAGAGATTGATCCGGTGAAACTGTTTTTT
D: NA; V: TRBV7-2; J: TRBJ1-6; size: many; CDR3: CASTLDGNSPLHF; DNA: TGTGCCAGCACCCTAGACGGAAATTCACCCCTCCACTTT
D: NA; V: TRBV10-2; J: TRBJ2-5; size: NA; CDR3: CASSESAGTQETQYF; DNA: TGCGCCAGCAGTGAGTCCGCGGGGACCCAAGAGACCCAGTACTTC
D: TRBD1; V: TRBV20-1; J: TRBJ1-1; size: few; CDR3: CSARQGARITEAFF; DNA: TGCAGTGCTAGACAGGGGGCGCGGATCACTGAAGCTTTCTTT
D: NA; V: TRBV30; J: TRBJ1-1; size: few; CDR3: CAWSVASVNTEAFF; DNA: TGTGCCTGGAGTGTAGCCAGCGTGAACACTGAAGCTTTCTTT
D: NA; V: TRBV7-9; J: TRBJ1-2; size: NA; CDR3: CASSFTLGGGYTF; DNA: TGTGCCAGCAGCTTTACCCTCGGAGGAGGCTACACCTTC